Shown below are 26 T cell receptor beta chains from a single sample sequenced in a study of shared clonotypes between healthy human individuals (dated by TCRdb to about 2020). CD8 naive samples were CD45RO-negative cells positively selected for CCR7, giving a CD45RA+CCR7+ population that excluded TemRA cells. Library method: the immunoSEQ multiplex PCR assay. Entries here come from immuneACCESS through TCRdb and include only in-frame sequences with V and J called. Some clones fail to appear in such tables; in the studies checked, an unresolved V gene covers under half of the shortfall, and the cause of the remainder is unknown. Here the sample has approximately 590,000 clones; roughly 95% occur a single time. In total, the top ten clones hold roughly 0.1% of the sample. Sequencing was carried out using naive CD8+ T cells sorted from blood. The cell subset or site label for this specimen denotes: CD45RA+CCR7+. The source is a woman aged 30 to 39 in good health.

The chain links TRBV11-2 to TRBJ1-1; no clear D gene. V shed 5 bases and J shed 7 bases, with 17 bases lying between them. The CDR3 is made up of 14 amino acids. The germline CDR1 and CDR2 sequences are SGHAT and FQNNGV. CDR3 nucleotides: TGTGCCAGCAGCCCTAGGCGTGATTTAATTGAAGCTTTCTTT. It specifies CASSPRRDLIEAFF.

The CDR3, as DNA: TGTGCCAGCAGCGCAGGGGGGGCGGGCACCGGGGAGCTGTTTTTT. Amino acid sequence: CASSAGGAGTGELFF. The rearrangement links TRBV9 to TRBJ2-2; either TRBD1 or TRBD2 may fit D (7 bases each). Trimming stripped 3 bases from V and 4 bases from J, with 13 bases between. Germline values: CDR1 SGDLS, CDR2 YYNGEE. The CDR3 sequence is 15 residues long.

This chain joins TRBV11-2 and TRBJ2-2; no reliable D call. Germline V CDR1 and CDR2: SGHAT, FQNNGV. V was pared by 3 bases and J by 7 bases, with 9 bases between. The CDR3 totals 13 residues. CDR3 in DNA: TGTGCCAGCAGCTTGGCCCCGGGCGGGGAGCTGTTTTTT. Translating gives CASSLAPGGELFF.

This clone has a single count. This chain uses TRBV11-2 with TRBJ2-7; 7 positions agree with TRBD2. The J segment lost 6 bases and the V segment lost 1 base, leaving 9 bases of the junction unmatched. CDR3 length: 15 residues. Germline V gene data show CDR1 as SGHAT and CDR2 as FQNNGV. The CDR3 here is CASSLVSSGLGEQYF. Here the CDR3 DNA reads TGTGCCAGCAGCTTAGTGAGTAGCGGGCTGGGCGAGCAGTACTTC.

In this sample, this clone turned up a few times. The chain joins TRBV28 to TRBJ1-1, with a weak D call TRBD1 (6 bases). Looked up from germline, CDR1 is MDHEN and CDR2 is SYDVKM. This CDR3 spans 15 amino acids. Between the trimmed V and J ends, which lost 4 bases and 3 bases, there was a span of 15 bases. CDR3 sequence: CASSSNRESDTEAFF. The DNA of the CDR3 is TGTGCCAGCAGTTCGAACAGGGAATCGGACACTGAAGCTTTCTTT.

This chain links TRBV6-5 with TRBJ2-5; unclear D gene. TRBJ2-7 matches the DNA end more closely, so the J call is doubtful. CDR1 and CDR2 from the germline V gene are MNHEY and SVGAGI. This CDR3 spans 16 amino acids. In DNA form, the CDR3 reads TGTGCCAGCAGTTACTCGATCCGCCGGTCTTCCTACGAGCAGTACTTC. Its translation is CASSYSIRRSSYEQYF.

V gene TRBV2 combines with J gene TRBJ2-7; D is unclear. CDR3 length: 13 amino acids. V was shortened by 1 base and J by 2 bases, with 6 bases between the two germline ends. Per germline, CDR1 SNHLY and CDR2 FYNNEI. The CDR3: CASSEGWTYEQYF. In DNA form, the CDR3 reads TGTGCCAGCAGTGAAGGGTGGACCTACGAGCAGTACTTC.

The CDR3 sequence is CASSFFYEQYF. DNA of the CDR3: TGTGCCAGCAGTTTTTTCTACGAGCAGTACTTC. The chain links TRBV28 to TRBJ2-7; D is undetermined. Between the trimmed V and J ends, which lost 3 bases and 3 bases, there was a span of 3 bases. The CDR3 is 11 residues long. Germline-derived CDR1 and CDR2 are MDHEN and SYDVKM.

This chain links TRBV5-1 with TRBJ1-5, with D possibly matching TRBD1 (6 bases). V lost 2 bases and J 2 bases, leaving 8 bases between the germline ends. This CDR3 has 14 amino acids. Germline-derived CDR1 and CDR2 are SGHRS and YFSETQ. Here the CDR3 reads CASSFAGGNQPQHF. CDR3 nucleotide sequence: TGCGCCAGCAGCTTCGCAGGGGGCAATCAGCCCCAGCATTTT.

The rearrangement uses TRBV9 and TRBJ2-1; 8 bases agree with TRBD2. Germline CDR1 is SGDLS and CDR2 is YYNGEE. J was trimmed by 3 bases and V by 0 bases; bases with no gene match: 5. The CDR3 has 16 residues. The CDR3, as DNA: TGTGCCAGCAGCGTAGGTAGCGGGGAGTTCTACAATGAGCAGTTCTTC. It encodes CASSVGSGEFYNEQFF.

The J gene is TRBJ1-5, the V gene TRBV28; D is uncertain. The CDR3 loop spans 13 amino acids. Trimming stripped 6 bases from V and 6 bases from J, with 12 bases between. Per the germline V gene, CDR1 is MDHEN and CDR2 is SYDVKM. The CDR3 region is CASRPPEGQPQHF. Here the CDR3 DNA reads TGTGCCAGCAGGCCCCCCGAAGGTCAGCCCCAGCATTTT.

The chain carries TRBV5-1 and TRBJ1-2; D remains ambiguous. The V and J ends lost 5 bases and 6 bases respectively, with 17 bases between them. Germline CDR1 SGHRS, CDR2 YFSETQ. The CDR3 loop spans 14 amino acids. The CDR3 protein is CASRHDTGLNGYTF. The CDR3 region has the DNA TGCGCCAGCAGACATGACACCGGTCTAAATGGCTACACCTTC.

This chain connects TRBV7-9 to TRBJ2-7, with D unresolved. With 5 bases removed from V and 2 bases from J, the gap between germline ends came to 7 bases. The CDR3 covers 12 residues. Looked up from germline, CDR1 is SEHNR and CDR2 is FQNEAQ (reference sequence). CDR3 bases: TGTGCCAGCAGCCCTGATACCTACGAGCAGTACTTC. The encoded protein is CASSPDTYEQYF.

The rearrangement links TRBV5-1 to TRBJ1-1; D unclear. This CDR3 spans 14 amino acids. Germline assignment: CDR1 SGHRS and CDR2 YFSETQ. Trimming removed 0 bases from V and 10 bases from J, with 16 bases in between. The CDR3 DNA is TGCGCCAGCAGCTTGGATGGCGGCCTTTGGGGAGCTTTCTTT. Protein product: CASSLDGGLWGAFF.

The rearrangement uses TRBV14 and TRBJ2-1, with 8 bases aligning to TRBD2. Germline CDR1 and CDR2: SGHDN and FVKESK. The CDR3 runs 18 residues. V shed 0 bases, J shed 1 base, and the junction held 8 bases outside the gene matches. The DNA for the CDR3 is TGTGCCAGCAGCCAAGATCTAGGGACTAGTGCTTCCTACAATGAGCAGTTCTTC. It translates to CASSQDLGTSASYNEQFF. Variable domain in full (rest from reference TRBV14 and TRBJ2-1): EAGVTQFPSHSVIEKGQTVTLRCDPISGHDNLYWYRRVMGKEIKFLLHFVKESKQDESGMPNNRFLAERTGGTYSTLKVQPAELEDSGVYFCASSQDLGTSASYNEQFFGPGTRLTVL.

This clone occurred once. The CDR3 protein is CSVETSNNEQFF. In nucleotides, the CDR3 is TGCAGCGTTGAGACTAGCAACAATGAGCAGTTCTTC. The chain recombines TRBV29-1 with TRBJ2-1; TRBD2 matches 7 bases. Losses at the gene ends were 3 bases for V and 5 bases for J; bases not matched to a gene: 1. Germline-derived CDR1 and CDR2 are SQVTM and ANQGSEA. The CDR3 extends over 12 amino acids.

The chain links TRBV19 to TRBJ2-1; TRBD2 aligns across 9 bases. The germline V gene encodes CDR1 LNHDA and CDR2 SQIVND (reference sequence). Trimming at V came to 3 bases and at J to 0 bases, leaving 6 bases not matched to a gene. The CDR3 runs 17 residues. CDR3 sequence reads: CASSMAQGLASYNEQFF. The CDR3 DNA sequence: TGTGCCAGTAGTATGGCCCAGGGACTAGCCTCCTACAATGAGCAGTTCTTC.

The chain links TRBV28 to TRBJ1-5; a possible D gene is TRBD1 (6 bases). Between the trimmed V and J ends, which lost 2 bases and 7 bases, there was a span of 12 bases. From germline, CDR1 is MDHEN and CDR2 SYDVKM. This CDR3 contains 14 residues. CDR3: CASSLEGVYQPQHF. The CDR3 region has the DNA TGTGCCAGCAGTTTAGAGGGGGTATACCAGCCCCAGCATTTT.

CDR3 amino acids: CASSHGTVNTEAFF. As DNA, the CDR3 is TGTGCCAGTAGTCACGGGACAGTGAACACTGAAGCTTTCTTT. This chain uses TRBV19 with TRBJ1-1; 7 bases fit TRBD1. Losses at the gene ends were 5 bases for V and 0 bases for J; bases not matched to a gene: 3. CDR1 and CDR2 (germline): LNHDA, SQIVND (reference sequence). CDR3 length equals 14 residues.

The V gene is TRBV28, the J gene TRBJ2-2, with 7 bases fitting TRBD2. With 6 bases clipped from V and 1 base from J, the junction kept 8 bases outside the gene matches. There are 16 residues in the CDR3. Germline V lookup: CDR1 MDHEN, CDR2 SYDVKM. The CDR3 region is CASSQGLVMNTGELFF. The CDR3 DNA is TGTGCCAGCAGCCAAGGACTAGTAATGAACACCGGGGAGCTGTTTTTT.

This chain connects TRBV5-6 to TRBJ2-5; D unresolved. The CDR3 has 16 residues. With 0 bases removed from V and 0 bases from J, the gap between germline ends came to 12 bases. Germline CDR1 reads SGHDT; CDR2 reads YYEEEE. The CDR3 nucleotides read TGTGCCAGCAGCTTGGATCCGCGGTCACACCAAGAGACCCAGTACTTC. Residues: CASSLDPRSHQETQYF.

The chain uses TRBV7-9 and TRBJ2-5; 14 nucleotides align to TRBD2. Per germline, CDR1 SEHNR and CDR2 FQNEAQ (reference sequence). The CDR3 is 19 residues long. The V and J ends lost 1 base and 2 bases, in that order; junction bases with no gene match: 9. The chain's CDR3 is CASSLVSRGLAGDQETQYF. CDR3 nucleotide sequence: TGTGCCAGCAGCTTAGTATCAAGGGGACTAGCGGGAGATCAAGAGACCCAGTACTTC.

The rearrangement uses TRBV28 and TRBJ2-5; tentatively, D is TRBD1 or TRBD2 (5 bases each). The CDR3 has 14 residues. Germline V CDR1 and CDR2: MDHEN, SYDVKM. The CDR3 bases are TGTGCAACAGCATCTGGGACGGGGCAAGAGACCCAGTACTTC. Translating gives CATASGTGQETQYF.

The CDR3 sequence: CASSLEEGLAGDRGEQYF. The CDR3 DNA reads TGTGCCAGCAGCTTAGAGGAGGGGCTAGCGGGAGATAGGGGCGAGCAGTACTTC. The V call is TRBV7-6, the J call TRBJ2-7, with 10 bases matching TRBD2. Germline CDR1 reads SGHVS; CDR2 reads FNYEAQ. J was trimmed by 6 bases and V by 1 base; bases with no gene match: 15. This CDR3 region has 18 residues.

CDR3 DNA: TGTGCCGTAGAGGGCGGGGAGCTGTTTTTT. This codes for CAVEGGELFF. The V call is TRBV7-2, the J call TRBJ2-2; D might be TRBD2 (5 bases). The CDR3 is 10 residues long. From germline, CDR1 is SGHTA and CDR2 FQGNSA. The germline V and J ends were trimmed by 11 bases and 7 bases, with 8 bases remaining between them.

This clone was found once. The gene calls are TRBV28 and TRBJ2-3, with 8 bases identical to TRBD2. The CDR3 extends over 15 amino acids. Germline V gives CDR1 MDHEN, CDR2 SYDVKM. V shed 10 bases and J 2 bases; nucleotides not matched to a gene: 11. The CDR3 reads CATLRELAATDTQYF. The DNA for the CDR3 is TGTGCCACCCTTAGAGAACTAGCGGCCACAGATACGCAGTATTTT.